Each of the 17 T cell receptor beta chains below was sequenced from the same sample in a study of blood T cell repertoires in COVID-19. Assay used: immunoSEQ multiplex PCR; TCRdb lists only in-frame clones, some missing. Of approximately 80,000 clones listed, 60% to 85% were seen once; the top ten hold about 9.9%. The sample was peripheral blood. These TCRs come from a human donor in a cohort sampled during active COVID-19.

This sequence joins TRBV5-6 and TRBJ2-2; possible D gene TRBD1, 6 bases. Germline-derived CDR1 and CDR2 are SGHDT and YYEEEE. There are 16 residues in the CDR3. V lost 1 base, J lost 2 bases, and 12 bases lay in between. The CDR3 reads CASSLLGTPNTGELFF. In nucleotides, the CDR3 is TGTGCCAGCAGCTTGTTAGGGACACCAAACACCGGGGAGCTGTTTTTT.

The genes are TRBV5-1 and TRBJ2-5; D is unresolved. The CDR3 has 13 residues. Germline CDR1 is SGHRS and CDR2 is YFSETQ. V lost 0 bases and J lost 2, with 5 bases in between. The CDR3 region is CASSLAVQETQYF. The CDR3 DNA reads TGCGCCAGCAGCTTGGCAGTTCAAGAGACCCAGTACTTC.

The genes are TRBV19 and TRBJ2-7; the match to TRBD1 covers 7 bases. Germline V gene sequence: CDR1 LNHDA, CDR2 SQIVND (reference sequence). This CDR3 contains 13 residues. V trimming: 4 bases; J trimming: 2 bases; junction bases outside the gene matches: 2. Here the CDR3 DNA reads TGTGCCAGTAGTAAGACAGGGCCCTACGAGCAGTACTTC. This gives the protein CASSKTGPYEQYF. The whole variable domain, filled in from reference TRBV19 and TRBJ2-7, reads DGGITQSPKYLFRKEGQNVTLSCEQNLNHDAMYWYRQDPGQGLRLIYYSQIVNDFQKGDIAEGYSVSREKKESFPLTVTSAQKNPTAFYLCASSKTGPYEQYFGPGTRLTVT.

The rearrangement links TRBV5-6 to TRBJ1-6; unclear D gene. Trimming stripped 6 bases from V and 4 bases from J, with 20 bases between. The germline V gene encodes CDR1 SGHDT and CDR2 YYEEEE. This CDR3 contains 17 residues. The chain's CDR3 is CASTARFRGLYNSPLHF. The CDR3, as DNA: TGTGCCAGCACCGCCCGCTTCCGGGGTCTTTATAATTCACCCCTCCACTTT.

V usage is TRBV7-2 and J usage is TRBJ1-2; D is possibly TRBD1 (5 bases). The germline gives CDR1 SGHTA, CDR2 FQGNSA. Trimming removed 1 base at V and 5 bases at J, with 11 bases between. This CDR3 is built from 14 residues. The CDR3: CASSLVAGQYGYTF. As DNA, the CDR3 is TGTGCCAGCAGCTTAGTGGCAGGGCAATATGGCTACACCTTC.

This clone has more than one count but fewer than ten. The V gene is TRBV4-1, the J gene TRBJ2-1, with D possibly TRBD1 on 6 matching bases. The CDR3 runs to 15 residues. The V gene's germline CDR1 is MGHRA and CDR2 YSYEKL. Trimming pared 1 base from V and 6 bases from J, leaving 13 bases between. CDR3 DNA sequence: TGCGCCAGCAGCCAAGCGCCAGGGGAAGGCAATGAGCAGTTCTTC. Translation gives CASSQAPGEGNEQFF.

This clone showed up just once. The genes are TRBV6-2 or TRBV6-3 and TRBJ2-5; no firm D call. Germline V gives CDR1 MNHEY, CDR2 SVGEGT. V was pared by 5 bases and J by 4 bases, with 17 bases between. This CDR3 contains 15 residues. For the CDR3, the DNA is TGTGCCAGCAGTCTACTCCTGACTTTGGGAGAGACCCAGTACTTC. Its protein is CASSLLLTLGETQYF.

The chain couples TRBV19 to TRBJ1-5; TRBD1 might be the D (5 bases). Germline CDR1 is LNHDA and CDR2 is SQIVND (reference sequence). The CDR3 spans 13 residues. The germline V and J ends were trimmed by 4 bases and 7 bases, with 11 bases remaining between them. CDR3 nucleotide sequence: TGTGCCAGTAGTAGGGCTTACAGGCAGCCCCAGCATTTT. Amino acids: CASSRAYRQPQHF.

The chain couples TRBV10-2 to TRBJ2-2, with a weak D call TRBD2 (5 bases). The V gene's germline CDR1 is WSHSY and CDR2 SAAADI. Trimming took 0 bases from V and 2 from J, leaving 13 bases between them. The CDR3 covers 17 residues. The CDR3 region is CASSESKGGPNTGELFF. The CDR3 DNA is TGCGCCAGCAGTGAGTCGAAAGGCGGGCCAAACACCGGGGAGCTGTTTTTT.

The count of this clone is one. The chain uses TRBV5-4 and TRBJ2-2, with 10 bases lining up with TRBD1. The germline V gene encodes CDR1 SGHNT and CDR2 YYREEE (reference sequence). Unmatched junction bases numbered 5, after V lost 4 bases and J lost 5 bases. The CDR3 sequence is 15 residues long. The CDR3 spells CASSVDRGQTGELFF. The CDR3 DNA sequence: TGTGCCAGCAGCGTAGACAGGGGGCAGACCGGGGAGCTGTTTTTT.

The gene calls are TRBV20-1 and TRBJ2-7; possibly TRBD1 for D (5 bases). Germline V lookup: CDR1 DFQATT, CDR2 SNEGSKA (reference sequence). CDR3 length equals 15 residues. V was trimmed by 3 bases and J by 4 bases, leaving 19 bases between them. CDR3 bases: TGCAGTGCTAGTCGACCCCTTGGGGCCCCATACGAGCAGTACTTC. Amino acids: CSASRPLGAPYEQYF.

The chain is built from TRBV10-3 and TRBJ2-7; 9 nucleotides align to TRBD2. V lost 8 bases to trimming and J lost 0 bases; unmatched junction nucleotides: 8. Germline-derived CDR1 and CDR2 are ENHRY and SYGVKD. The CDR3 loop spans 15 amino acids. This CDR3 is CAIRNSGGISYEQYF. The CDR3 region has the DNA TGTGCCATCCGTAATAGCGGGGGAATCTCCTACGAGCAGTACTTC.

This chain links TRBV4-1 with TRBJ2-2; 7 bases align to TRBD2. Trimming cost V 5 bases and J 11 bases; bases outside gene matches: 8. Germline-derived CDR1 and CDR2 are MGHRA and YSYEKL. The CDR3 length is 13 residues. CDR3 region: CASSFQRDVELFF. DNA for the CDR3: TGCGCCAGCAGCTTCCAGCGGGATGTAGAGCTGTTTTTT.

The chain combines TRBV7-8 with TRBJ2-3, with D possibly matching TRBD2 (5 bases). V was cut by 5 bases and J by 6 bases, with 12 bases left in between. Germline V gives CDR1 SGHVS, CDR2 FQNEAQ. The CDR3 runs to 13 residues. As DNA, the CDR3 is TGTGCCAGCAGCCCGAACACGGGGGATACGCAGTATTTT. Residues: CASSPNTGDTQYF.

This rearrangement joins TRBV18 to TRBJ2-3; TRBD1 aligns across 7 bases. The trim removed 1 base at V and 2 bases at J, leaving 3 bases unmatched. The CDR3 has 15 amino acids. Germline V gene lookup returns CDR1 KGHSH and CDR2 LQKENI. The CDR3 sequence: CASSPQGALTDTQYF. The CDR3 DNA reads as TGTGCCAGCTCACCACAGGGGGCACTCACAGATACGCAGTATTTT.

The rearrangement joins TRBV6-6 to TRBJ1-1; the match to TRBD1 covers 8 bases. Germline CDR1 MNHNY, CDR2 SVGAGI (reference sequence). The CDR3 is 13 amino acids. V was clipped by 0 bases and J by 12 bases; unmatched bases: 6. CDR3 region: CASSYSDQGASFF. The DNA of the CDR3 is TGTGCCAGCAGTTACTCCGATCAGGGGGCATCTTTCTTT.

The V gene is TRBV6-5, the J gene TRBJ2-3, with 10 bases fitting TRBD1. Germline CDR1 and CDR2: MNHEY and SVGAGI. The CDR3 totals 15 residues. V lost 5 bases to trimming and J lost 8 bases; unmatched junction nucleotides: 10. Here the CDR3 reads CASSPGTGVQGTQYF. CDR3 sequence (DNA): TGTGCCAGCAGTCCCGGGACAGGGGTTCAGGGTACGCAGTATTTT.